This T cell receptor (beta chain) was obtained from a study of identical twins. Whole-study findings and limits: Compared with models, monozygotic twins showed more out-of-frame TCR alpha sharing. A lower insertion count was a feature of abundant cord blood beta clonotypes, with no such feature in memory repertoires.

Every donor was a healthy Caucasian. V lost 6 bases to trimming and J lost 9 bases, with 6 bases between them. This CDR3 comprises 10 residues. Germline V lookup: CDR1 KGHSH, CDR2 LQKENI. This clonotype was observed a handful of times. As yet, its antigen is unknown. TCRdb called the 5' RACE reads again in MiXCR, with one record for every CDR3 protein. The sample lists 410,000 or so distinct CDR3 sequences, roughly 18% occurring once. What was sequenced was naive T cells sorted from blood. This receptor was taken from a man aged 50 to 60 in good health. V usage is TRBV18 and J usage is TRBJ2-1; the D is unclear. CDR3 bases: TGTGCCAGCTCGGGGTCTGAGCAGTTCTTC. It yields the protein CASSGSEQFF.